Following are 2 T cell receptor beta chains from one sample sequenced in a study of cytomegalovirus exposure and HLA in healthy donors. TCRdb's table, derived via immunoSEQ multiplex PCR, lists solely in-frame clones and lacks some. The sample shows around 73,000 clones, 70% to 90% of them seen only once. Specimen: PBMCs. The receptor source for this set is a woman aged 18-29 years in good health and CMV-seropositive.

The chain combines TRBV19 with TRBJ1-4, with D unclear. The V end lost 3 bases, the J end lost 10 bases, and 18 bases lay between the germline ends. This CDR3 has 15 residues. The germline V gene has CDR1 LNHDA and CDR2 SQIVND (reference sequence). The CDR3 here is CASSISSTVPGKLFF. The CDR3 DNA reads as TGTGCCAGTAGTATTTCCTCCACCGTACCCGGAAAACTGTTTTTT.

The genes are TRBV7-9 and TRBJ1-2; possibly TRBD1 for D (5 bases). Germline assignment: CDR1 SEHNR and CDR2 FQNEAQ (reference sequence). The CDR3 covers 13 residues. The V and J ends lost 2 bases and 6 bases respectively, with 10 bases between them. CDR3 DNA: TGTGCCAGCAGCTTACAGGGTGGCCATGGCTACACCTTC. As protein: CASSLQGGHGYTF.